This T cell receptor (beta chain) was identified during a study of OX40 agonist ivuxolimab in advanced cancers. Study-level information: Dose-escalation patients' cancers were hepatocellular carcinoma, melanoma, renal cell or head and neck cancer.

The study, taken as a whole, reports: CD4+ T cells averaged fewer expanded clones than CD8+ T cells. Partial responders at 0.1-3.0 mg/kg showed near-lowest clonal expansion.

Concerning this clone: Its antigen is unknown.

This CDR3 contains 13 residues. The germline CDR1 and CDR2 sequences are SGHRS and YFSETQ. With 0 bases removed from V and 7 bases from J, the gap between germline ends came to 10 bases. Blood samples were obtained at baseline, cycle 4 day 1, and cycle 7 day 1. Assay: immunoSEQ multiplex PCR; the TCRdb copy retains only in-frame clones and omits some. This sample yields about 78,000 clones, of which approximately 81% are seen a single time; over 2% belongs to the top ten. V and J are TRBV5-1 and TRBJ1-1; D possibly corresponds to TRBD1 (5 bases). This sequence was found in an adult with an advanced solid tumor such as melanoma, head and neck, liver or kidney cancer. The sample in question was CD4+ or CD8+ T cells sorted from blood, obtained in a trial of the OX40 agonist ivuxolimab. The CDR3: CASSLDMTVEAFF. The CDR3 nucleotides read TGCGCCAGCAGCTTGGACATGACAGTTGAAGCTTTCTTT.